This entry lists 30 T cell receptor beta chains sequenced from one sample in a study of cytotoxic CD8 clonotypes in ibrutinib-treated CLL. This table comes from immunoSEQ multiplex PCR, and its TCRdb copy is limited to in-frame clones, with some not included. The table shows 150,000 or so clones, with around three quarters occurring only once. Sample: PBMCs, taken after 12 months of ibrutinib treatment. The receptors here all came from a human donor with chronic lymphocytic leukemia.

With regard to this clone: This sequence may be a read error, since a much larger clone differs from it by one base. The chain links TRBV7-9 to TRBJ1-5; 10 nucleotides agree with TRBD1. The V gene's germline CDR1 is SEHNR and CDR2 FQNEAQ (reference sequence). The trim removed 5 bases at V and 5 bases at J, leaving 3 bases unmatched. The CDR3 has 14 amino acids. This CDR3 is CASSPDRGHQPQHF. CDR3 nucleotide sequence: TGTGCCAGCAGCCCAGACAGGGGGCATCAGCCCCAGCATTTT.

V gene TRBV28 combines with J gene TRBJ1-5; no clear D gene. Between the trimmed V and J ends, which lost 6 bases and 5 bases, there was a span of 17 bases. The CDR3 contains 15 residues. Germline V gene lookup returns CDR1 MDHEN and CDR2 SYDVKM. DNA for the CDR3: TGTGCCAGCAGGTCATTTTTGGGATTCGATCAGCCCCAGCATTTT. As protein: CASRSFLGFDQPQHF.

This clone was counted only a few times. The CDR3 bases are TGTGCCAGCAGCTTAAGGACAGGGGTCTCTGGAAACACCATATATTTT. This gives the protein CASSLRTGVSGNTIYF. The rearrangement links TRBV5-4 to TRBJ1-3; 9 bases are shared with TRBD1. Looked up from germline, CDR1 is SGHNT and CDR2 is YYREEE (reference sequence). The CDR3 has 16 residues. V lost 2 bases and J lost 0; bases outside the gene matches: 3.

The chain joins TRBV6-1 to TRBJ2-3; D remains ambiguous. Trimming took 8 bases from V and 4 from J, leaving 13 bases between them. CDR1 and CDR2 (germline): MNHNS, SASEGT. This CDR3 region has 13 residues. The CDR3 nucleotides are TGTGCCAGCGGAAGGGCTTTCCCAGATACGCAGTATTTT. Translating it yields CASGRAFPDTQYF.

The CDR3 sequence: CASNKGVEEQYF. The CDR3 DNA is TGTGCCAGCAATAAGGGGGTTGAGGAGCAGTACTTC. V and J are TRBV2 and TRBJ2-7; TRBD1 is a possible D gene (6 bases). V was trimmed by 7 bases and J by 7 bases, leaving 14 bases between them. Looked up from germline, CDR1 is SNHLY and CDR2 is FYNNEI. The CDR3 contains 12 residues. The full variable domain, with the rest looked up from reference TRBV2 and TRBJ2-7, is EPEVTQTPSHQVTQMGQEVILRCVPISNHLYFYWYRQILGQKVEFLVSFYNNEISEKSEIFDDQFSVERPDGSNFTLKIRSTKLEDSAMYFCASNKGVEEQYFGPGTRLTVT.

This clone was detected once. The chain carries TRBV28 and TRBJ1-1; D call uncertain. Germline V lookup: CDR1 MDHEN, CDR2 SYDVKM. Trimming removed 5 bases from V and 1 base from J, with 14 bases in between. The CDR3 has 15 residues. CDR3 residues: CASSPSWVANTEAFF. The DNA of the CDR3 is TGTGCCAGCAGTCCCTCCTGGGTCGCGAACACTGAAGCTTTCTTT.

The gene calls are TRBV28 and TRBJ2-1; D gene unclear. Germline CDR1 MDHEN, CDR2 SYDVKM. CDR3 size: 14 residues. V was clipped by 1 base and J by 3 bases, with 7 bases between them. The CDR3 nucleotides are TGTGCCAGCAGTTTATTATTAGGCTACAATGAGCAGTTCTTC. Protein: CASSLLLGYNEQFF.

Only one count was recorded for this clone. The gene calls are TRBV7-2 and TRBJ1-5; D is undetermined. The V end lost 3 bases, the J end lost 0 bases, and 18 bases lay between the germline ends. CDR3 size: 18 residues. The germline V gene encodes CDR1 SGHTA and CDR2 FQGNSA. The CDR3 region has the DNA TGTGCCAGCAGCTTGAGCACAAGCAGCGGATATAGCAATCAGCCCCAGCATTTT. Amino acid sequence: CASSLSTSSGYSNQPQHF.

The genes are TRBV29-1 and TRBJ1-3; 8 bases match TRBD1. The J segment lost 7 bases and the V segment lost 7 bases, leaving 9 bases of the junction unmatched. This CDR3 is 13 amino acids long. CDR1 is SQVTM, CDR2 ANQGSEA, per germline. CDR3 coding DNA: TGCAGCGCAAGGGACAGGTGGTGGAACACCATATATTTT. Residues: CSARDRWWNTIYF.

The chain has TRBV6-4 and TRBJ1-5, with a weak D call TRBD1 (6 bases). The CDR3 is made up of 13 amino acids. Germline-derived CDR1 and CDR2 are MRHNA and SNTAGT. Between the trimmed V and J ends, which lost 6 bases and 9 bases, there was a span of 15 bases. CDR3 nucleotides: TGTGCCAGCAGCCTTGTCGAGGGGGGGCCCCAGCATTTT. It yields the protein CASSLVEGGPQHF.

The chain combines TRBV2 with TRBJ2-3; TRBD2 matches at 7 bases. Trimming took 8 bases from V and 1 from J; bases not matched to a gene: 6. The CDR3 has 14 residues. CDR1 and CDR2 (germline): SNHLY, FYNNEI. The CDR3: CASGRERGTDTQYF. For the CDR3, the DNA is TGTGCCAGCGGGCGGGAGAGGGGCACAGATACGCAGTATTTT. Supplemented by reference TRBV2 and TRBJ2-3, the full variable domain reads EPEVTQTPSHQVTQMGQEVILRCVPISNHLYFYWYRQILGQKVEFLVSFYNNEISEKSEIFDDQFSVERPDGSNFTLKIRSTKLEDSAMYFCASGRERGTDTQYFGPGTRLTVL.

The chain links TRBV28 to TRBJ1-2; 7 nucleotides match TRBD1. There are 14 residues in the CDR3. With V trimmed by 6 bases and J by 4 bases, 8 bases remained unmatched. Per the germline V gene, CDR1 is MDHEN and CDR2 is SYDVKM. The CDR3 bases are TGTGCCAGCAGCCCCGGACAGGATTTCTATGGCTACACCTTC. Protein product: CASSPGQDFYGYTF.

This clone appeared a few times. The V gene is TRBV28, the J gene TRBJ2-3; perhaps TRBD1 as D (6 bases). Germline CDR1 reads MDHEN; CDR2 reads SYDVKM. Deletions cut 3 bases from V and 1 base from J, with 8 bases between. The CDR3 has 14 residues. The CDR3 nucleotides read TGTGCCAGCAGTTTGTCAGGGGGCACAGATACGCAGTATTTT. It translates to CASSLSGGTDTQYF.

The V gene is TRBV29-1, the J gene TRBJ2-6, with 7 bases that match TRBD1. The CDR3 has 14 amino acids. Germline trimming cut 6 bases from V and 4 bases from J; bases unmatched to any gene: 6. The germline gives CDR1 SQVTM, CDR2 ANQGSEA. The CDR3 reads CSVKQGSGANVLTF. As DNA, the CDR3 is TGCAGCGTCAAACAGGGGTCAGGGGCCAACGTCCTGACTTTC.

The chain carries TRBV27 and TRBJ1-1, with TRBD1 identical over 8 bases. Germline loops: CDR1 MNHEY, CDR2 SMNVEV (reference sequence). The CDR3 consists of 13 residues. Germline trimming cut 5 bases from V and 6 bases from J; bases unmatched to any gene: 5. The CDR3 sequence: CASSRQGAAEAFF. CDR3 nucleotides: TGTGCCAGCAGTCGTCAGGGGGCGGCTGAAGCTTTCTTT.

The rearrangement uses TRBV10-3 and TRBJ2-7; 10 bases are a match to TRBD2. CDR3 length: 14 amino acids. Trimming took 5 bases from V and 4 from J; bases not matched to a gene: 5. Germline V gene sequence: CDR1 ENHRY, CDR2 SYGVKD. CDR3 amino acids: CAISPSGSSYEQYF. In nucleotides, the CDR3 is TGTGCCATCAGTCCTAGCGGGAGTTCGTACGAGCAGTACTTC.

The chain employs TRBV9 and TRBJ2-2; D is possibly TRBD2 (5 bases). The CDR3 is 14 residues long. V was shortened by 3 bases and J by 6 bases, with 12 bases between the two germline ends. In germline, CDR1 is SGDLS, CDR2 YYNGEE. The CDR3 protein is CASSALLAAGELFF. In DNA, the CDR3 is TGTGCCAGCAGCGCCCTTCTAGCCGCCGGGGAGCTGTTTTTT.

This chain joins TRBV5-8 and TRBJ2-7, with D unresolved. Trimming left V 2 bases short and J 2 bases short, with 11 bases between. The CDR3 is 14 amino acids. Germline V lookup: CDR1 SGHTS, CDR2 YDEGEE. CDR3 sequence reads: CASSFQVSTYEQYF. The CDR3 DNA follows: TGTGCCAGCAGCTTTCAGGTTTCAACCTACGAGCAGTACTTC.

This sequence joins TRBV2 and TRBJ2-3, with D perhaps matching TRBD1 (5 bases). The CDR3 spans 12 residues. The V end was cut by 5 bases, the J end by 4 bases, with 7 bases between. Germline CDR1 is SNHLY and CDR2 is FYNNEI. The CDR3 loop is CASSSGSDTQYF. The CDR3 DNA sequence: TGTGCCAGCAGTTCAGGGTCAGATACGCAGTATTTT.

V is TRBV9 and J is TRBJ2-5, with 12 bases aligning to TRBD2. This CDR3 has 14 residues. After removal of 4 bases from V and 5 bases from J, the junction contained 3 bases not matched to a gene. Germline V CDR1 and CDR2: SGDLS, YYNGEE. In DNA form, the CDR3 reads TGTGCCAGCAGCCGACTAGCGGGGGTCGAGACCCAGTACTTC. Its protein product is CASSRLAGVETQYF.

The rearrangement joins TRBV5-6 to TRBJ2-5; no reliable D call. The CDR3 spans 11 residues. V was clipped by 1 base and J by 4 bases, with 2 bases between them. CDR1 and CDR2 (germline): SGHDT, YYEEEE. The CDR3: CASSLLETQYF. In DNA, the CDR3 is TGTGCCAGCAGCTTGTTAGAGACCCAGTACTTC.

V gene TRBV6-5 combines with J gene TRBJ1-5, with D hard to call. The CDR3 is made up of 13 amino acids. V dropped 6 bases and J dropped 9 bases, with 15 bases sitting between them. Germline V CDR1 and CDR2: MNHEY, SVGAGI. CDR3 sequence reads: CASREMAPRPQHF. The CDR3 nucleotides are TGTGCCAGCAGAGAAATGGCCCCCAGGCCCCAGCATTTT.

This rearrangement joins TRBV15 to TRBJ2-3; the D gene is possibly TRBD1 (5 bases). Germline V CDR1 and CDR2: LNHNV, YYDKDF (reference sequence). Trimming left V 11 bases short and J 8 bases short, with 20 bases between. This CDR3 comprises 13 residues. The CDR3 loop reads CASMGREVGTQYF. In DNA form, the CDR3 reads TGTGCCTCCATGGGCAGGGAAGTTGGTACGCAGTATTTT.

This clone was counted a few times. This sequence joins TRBV7-2 and TRBJ2-7; D is ambiguous. With 4 bases removed from V and 2 bases from J, the gap between germline ends came to 15 bases. The CDR3 is 15 amino acids. Germline CDR1 and CDR2: SGHTA and FQGNSA. Here the CDR3 reads CASSWVAGQAYEQYF. The CDR3 DNA follows: TGTGCCAGCAGCTGGGTAGCCGGCCAGGCCTACGAGCAGTACTTC.

Concerning this clone itself: The sample carries other DNA sequences with the same CDR3. The chain is built from TRBV19 and TRBJ2-7; 8 bases line up with TRBD1. Germline CDR1 is LNHDA and CDR2 is SQIVND (reference sequence). Trimming at V came to 5 bases and at J to 2 bases, leaving 5 bases not matched to a gene. The CDR3 contains 14 residues. The chain's CDR3 is CASSPRDRPYEQYF. The CDR3 DNA follows: TGTGCCAGTAGTCCGCGGGACAGGCCCTACGAGCAGTACTTC. The full variable domain, completed using reference TRBV19 and TRBJ2-7, is DGGITQSPKYLFRKEGQNVTLSCEQNLNHDAMYWYRQDPGQGLRLIYYSQIVNDFQKGDIAEGYSVSREKKESFPLTVTSAQKNPTAFYLCASSPRDRPYEQYFGPGTRLTVT.

This chain joins TRBV19 and TRBJ1-5; D is ambiguous. In germline, CDR1 is LNHDA, CDR2 SQIVND (reference sequence). Deletions cut 6 bases from V and 1 base from J, with 13 bases between. There are 15 residues in the CDR3. The CDR3 is CASSLVRGSNQPQHF. DNA for the CDR3: TGTGCCAGTAGCTTGGTCCGAGGAAGCAATCAGCCCCAGCATTTT.

The V and J genes are TRBV29-1 and TRBJ1-2, with TRBD1 matching over 9 bases. Germline values: CDR1 SQVTM, CDR2 ANQGSEA. This CDR3 has 12 residues. J was trimmed by 3 bases and V by 7 bases; bases with no gene match: 3. This chain's CDR3 is CSGGDRDYGYTF. For the CDR3, the DNA is TGCAGCGGGGGGGACAGGGACTATGGCTACACCTTC.

In DNA form, the CDR3 reads TGTGCCAGCAGTTCCCGGGGGGGGGCAGGCAACGAGCAGTACTTC. Protein sequence: CASSSRGGAGNEQYF. The chain recombines TRBV6-6 with TRBJ2-7, with TRBD2 matching over 8 bases. There are 15 residues in the CDR3. Losses at the gene ends were 4 bases for V and 5 bases for J; bases not matched to a gene: 10. In germline, CDR1 is MNHNY, CDR2 SVGAGI (reference sequence).

V is TRBV6-4 and J is TRBJ2-3, with 9 positions matching TRBD2. Germline CDR1 is MRHNA and CDR2 is SNTAGT. Trimming removed 0 bases from V and 4 bases from J; junction bases left unmatched: 2. The CDR3 length is 15 residues. The CDR3 protein is CASSDSWTSADTQYF. The CDR3, as DNA: TGTGCCAGCAGTGACTCCTGGACTAGCGCAGATACGCAGTATTTT.

This clone was observed once. The CDR3 nucleotides read TGTGCCAGCAACACAGGGGGGATCGGCTACGAGCAGTACTTC. Protein sequence: CASNTGGIGYEQYF. The chain recombines TRBV6-5 with TRBJ2-5; the match to TRBD1 covers 8 bases. The DNA end lines up better with TRBJ2-7; the J call may be wrong. This CDR3 is 14 amino acids long. Germline values: CDR1 MNHEY, CDR2 SVGAGI.